The 3 T cell receptor beta chains given below trace back to one sample, sequenced in a study of cytomegalovirus exposure and HLA in healthy donors. The PCR ran on 60 Vbeta and 13 Jbeta primers. Clones were sequenced by immunoSEQ multiplex PCR, and TCRdb holds only the in-frame ones, with some missing. The table includes around 120,000 clones, around a tenth detected once. Sequencing was done on a sample of PBMCs. These receptors all stem from a man aged 25 to 40 in good health and CMV-seronegative.

This chain uses TRBV5-1 with TRBJ2-3; the match to TRBD2 covers 12 bases. The V gene's germline CDR1 is SGHRS and CDR2 YFSETQ. V dropped 4 bases and J dropped 0; count of bases not matched to a gene: 3. CDR3 size: 16 residues. The CDR3 coding sequence is TGCGCCAGCAGCGGAGGGACTAGCGGGAGCACAGATACGCAGTATTTT. Translating it yields CASSGGTSGSTDTQYF.

J is TRBJ2-7 and V is TRBV5-5; 13 bases fit TRBD2. This CDR3 spans 18 amino acids. Trimming removed 0 bases from V and 0 bases from J; junction bases left unmatched: 6. Germline V lookup: CDR1 SGHKS, CDR2 YYEKEE (reference sequence). The CDR3 spells CASSLEGTSGISSYEQYF. Here the CDR3 DNA reads TGTGCCAGCAGCTTGGAAGGGACTAGCGGGATCAGCTCCTACGAGCAGTACTTC. Full variable domain (outside the CDR3, taken from reference TRBV5-5 and TRBJ2-7): DAGVTQSPTHLIKTRGQQVTLRCSPISGHKSVSWYQQVLGQGPQFIFQYYEKEERGRGNFPDRFSARQFPNYSSELNVNALLLGDSALYLCASSLEGTSGISSYEQYFGPGTRLTVT.

The chain combines TRBV7-9 with TRBJ1-1, with D possibly being TRBD1 (6 bases). The CDR3 is made up of 14 amino acids. Between the trimmed V and J ends, which lost 2 bases and 5 bases, there was a span of 12 bases. From germline, CDR1 is SEHNR and CDR2 FQNEAQ (reference sequence). For the CDR3, the DNA is TGTGCCAGCAGCTTATTAGCAGGGGATACTGAAGCTTTCTTT. Protein: CASSLLAGDTEAFF.